Sequencing of this T cell receptor beta chain was carried out in a study of STAT5B mutations in CD4+ large granular lymphocyte leukemia. Findings and caveats of the study: 8/27 top patient clones versus 2/35 control clones were TRBV06-family.

Assay used: immunoSEQ multiplex PCR; TCRdb lists only in-frame clones, some missing. Of some 30,000 clones listed, around four fifths are singletons. After removal of 10 bases from V and 2 bases from J, the junction contained 8 bases not matched to a gene. The CDR3 is 14 residues long. The germline V gene has CDR1 ENHRY and CDR2 SYGVKD. Healthy controls were blood donor buffy coats. Concerning this clone: The antigen is unknown.

The specimen sequenced was CD4+ T cells from blood buffy coats. The chain is built from TRBV10-3 and TRBJ1-5; 7 nucleotides line up with TRBD1. This receptor was taken from a human donor in good health. CDR3 amino acids: CATQGGTGNQPQHF. The CDR3 DNA follows: TGTGCCACCCAGGGGGGCACGGGCAATCAGCCCCAGCATTTT.